These 7 T cell receptor beta chains came from one sample sequenced in a study of T cell responses to AZD1222 COVID-19 vaccine. Only in-frame clones appear in the TCRdb table, and some are missing; sequencing was by immunoSEQ multiplex PCR. The repertoire includes approximately 150,000 clones, around 93% of them detected once, and 3.5% to 4% sits in the top ten. This sample comprised peripheral blood, obtained 28 days after the second AZD1222 dose. These receptors were taken from an adult who received the AZD1222 COVID-19 vaccine.

This rearrangement joins TRBV3-1 (or the pseudogene TRBV3-2) to TRBJ1-1; unclear D gene. This CDR3 is 14 amino acids long. CDR1 is LGHDT and CDR2 is YNNKEL in the germline V gene (reference sequence). The V gene lost 4 bases and the J gene lost 1 base, with 10 bases spanning the gap. CDR3 in DNA: TGTGCCAGCAGCCCTTTCATAGAGAACACTGAAGCTTTCTTT. Its translation is CASSPFIENTEAFF.

This CDR3 reads CASSQVDSVYEQYF. In DNA, the CDR3 is TGCGCCAGCAGCCAGGTGGACAGTGTCTACGAGCAGTACTTC. The chain couples TRBV4-3 to TRBJ2-7; maybe TRBD1 (6 bases). V was clipped by 3 bases and J by 3 bases, with 12 bases between them. This CDR3 has 14 amino acids. The germline CDR1 and CDR2 sequences are LGHNA and YSLEER.

On this clone itself: The sample contains more than one DNA sequence encoding this CDR3. The V and J genes are TRBV25-1 and TRBJ1-5; the D is unclear. Per the germline V gene, CDR1 is MGHDK and CDR2 is SYGVNS. The CDR3 extends over 12 amino acids. V lost 4 bases and J lost 2, with 3 bases in between. CDR3 sequence: CASSVGNQPQHF. The CDR3 nucleotides are TGTGCCAGCAGTGTAGGCAATCAGCCCCAGCATTTT.

The chain joins TRBV30 to TRBJ1-1; possible D gene TRBD1, 5 bases. The CDR3 has 15 residues. Trimming took off 1 base at V and 3 bases at J, with 15 bases between the two ends. The germline gives CDR1 GTSNPN, CDR2 SVGIG (reference sequence). CDR3 bases: TGTGCCTGGAGTGAGGACGGGGGAGACTACACTGAAGCTTTCTTT. Encoded protein: CAWSEDGGDYTEAFF.

This chain connects TRBV9 to TRBJ2-3; 15 bases match TRBD2. The V and J ends lost 0 bases and 1 base, in that order; junction bases with no gene match: 12. The CDR3 is made up of 21 amino acids. The germline CDR1 and CDR2 sequences are SGDLS and YYNGEE. For the CDR3, the DNA is TGTGCCAGCAGCGTAGGGGGACTAGCGGGAGGTACCTCTGGCGGCACAGATACGCAGTATTTT. This encodes CASSVGGLAGGTSGGTDTQYF.

This clone was counted a single time. The chain is built from TRBV19 and TRBJ1-1; D unclear. The CDR3 spans 13 residues. CDR1 is LNHDA, CDR2 SQIVND, per germline (reference sequence). V lost 3 bases and J lost 0, with 5 bases in between. The CDR3 reads CASSMGMNTEAFF. For the CDR3, the DNA is TGTGCCAGTAGTATGGGTATGAACACTGAAGCTTTCTTT.

The chain is built from TRBV28 and TRBJ2-5, with a weak D call TRBD2 (5 bases). V lost 4 bases and J 2 bases, leaving 23 bases between the germline ends. Germline CDR1 MDHEN, CDR2 SYDVKM. The CDR3 totals 18 residues. The CDR3 reads CASSSQRTAVVAQETQYF. The CDR3, as DNA: TGTGCCAGCAGTTCTCAGCGGACCGCTGTGGTAGCGCAAGAGACCCAGTACTTC.